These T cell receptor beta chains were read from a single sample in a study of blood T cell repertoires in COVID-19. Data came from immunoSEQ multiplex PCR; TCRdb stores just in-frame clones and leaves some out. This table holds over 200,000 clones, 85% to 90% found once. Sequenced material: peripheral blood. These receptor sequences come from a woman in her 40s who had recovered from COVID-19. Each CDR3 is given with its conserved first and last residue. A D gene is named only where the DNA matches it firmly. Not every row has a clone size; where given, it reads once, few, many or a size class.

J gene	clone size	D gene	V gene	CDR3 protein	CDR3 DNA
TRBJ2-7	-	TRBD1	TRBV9	CASSPPTGYEQYF	TGTGCCAGCAGCCCCCCGACAGGGTACGAGCAGTACTTC
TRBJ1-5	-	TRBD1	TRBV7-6	CASSLVGFATGNQPQHF	TGTGCCAGCAGCTTAGTGGGGTTTGCGACAGGGAATCAGCCCCAGCATTTT
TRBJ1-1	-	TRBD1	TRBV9	CASSAQGVGTEAFF	TGTGCCAGCAGCGCACAGGGGGTAGGGACTGAAGCTTTCTTT
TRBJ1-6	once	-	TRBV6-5	CASGSWPHNSPLHF	TGTGCCAGCGGGAGTTGGCCTCATAATTCACCCCTCCACTTT
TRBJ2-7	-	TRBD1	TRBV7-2	CASRWGQGAHEQYF	TGTGCCAGCAGGTGGGGACAGGGGGCCCACGAGCAGTACTTC
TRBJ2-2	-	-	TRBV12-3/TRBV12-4	CASSPTPGGELFF	TGTGCCAGCAGCCCGACGCCGGGTGGTGAGCTGTTTTTT
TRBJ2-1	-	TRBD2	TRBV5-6	CASSPTLSGSGYNEQFF	TGTGCCAGCAGCCCAACCCTTAGCGGGAGTGGCTACAATGAGCAGTTCTTC
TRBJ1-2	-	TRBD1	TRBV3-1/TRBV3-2	CASSQMQGANYGYTF	TGTGCCAGCAGCCAAATGCAGGGGGCTAACTATGGCTACACCTTC
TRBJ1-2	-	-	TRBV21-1	CASSKCQGAWYGYTF	TGTGCCAGCAGCAAGTGCCAGGGGGCATGGTATGGCTACACCTTC
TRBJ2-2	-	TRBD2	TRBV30	CAWTGGGTGELFF	TGTGCCTGGACGGGGGGAGGCACCGGGGAGCTGTTTTTT
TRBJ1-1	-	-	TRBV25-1	CASSLGQPKLEAFF	TGTGCCAGCAGTCTCGGACAGCCCAAGCTTGAAGCTTTCTTT
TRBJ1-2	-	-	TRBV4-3	CASSGSPGGYTF	TGCGCCAGCAGTGGGTCGCCGGGTGGCTACACCTTC
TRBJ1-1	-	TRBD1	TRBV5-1	CASSPPGQGASEAFF	TGCGCCAGCAGCCCCCCGGGACAGGGGGCGTCTGAAGCTTTCTTT
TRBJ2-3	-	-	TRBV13	CASSLGPPGTDTQYF	TGTGCCAGCAGCTTAGGCCCCCCAGGCACAGATACGCAGTATTTT
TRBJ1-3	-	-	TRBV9	CASSHPTESGNTIYF	TGTGCCAGCAGCCACCCAACAGAATCTGGAAACACCATATATTTT
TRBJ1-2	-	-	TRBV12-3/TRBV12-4	CASSPGGAGYTF	TGTGCCAGCAGCCCAGGAGGGGCTGGCTACACCTTC
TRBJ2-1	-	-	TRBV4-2	CASSQDGGLAVNEQFF	TGTGCCAGCAGCCAAGACGGGGGGCTAGCGGTGAATGAGCAGTTCTTC
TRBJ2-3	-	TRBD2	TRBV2	CASSAPGLAGFPDTQYF	TGTGCCAGCAGCGCCCCGGGACTAGCGGGATTTCCAGATACGCAGTATTTT
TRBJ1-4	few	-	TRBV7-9	CASTKTGSNWEKLFF	TGTGCCAGCACCAAGACAGGCTCTAATTGGGAAAAACTGTTTTTT
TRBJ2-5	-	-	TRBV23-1	CASSQSWGGETQYF	TGCGCCAGCAGTCAATCGTGGGGCGGAGAGACCCAGTACTTC
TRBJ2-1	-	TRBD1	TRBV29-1	CSATDRVGEQFF	TGCAGCGCCACCGACAGGGTCGGGGAGCAGTTCTTC
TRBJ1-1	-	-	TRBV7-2	CASSFFRETEAFF	TGTGCCAGCAGCTTTTTTCGGGAAACTGAAGCTTTCTTT
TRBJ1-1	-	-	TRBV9	CASSGHGGEAFF	TGTGCCAGCAGCGGCCACGGGGGTGAAGCTTTCTTT
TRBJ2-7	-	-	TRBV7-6	CASSLGRQSSYEQYF	TGTGCCAGCAGCTTAGGGCGGCAAAGCTCCTACGAGCAGTACTTC
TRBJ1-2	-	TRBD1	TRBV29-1	CSVEWARGRGNYGYTF	TGCAGCGTTGAATGGGCCAGGGGGCGTGGTAACTATGGCTACACCTTC
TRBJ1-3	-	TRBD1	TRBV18	CASSRGQGLSGNTIYF	TGTGCCAGCTCACGGGGACAGGGCCTCTCTGGAAACACCATATATTTT
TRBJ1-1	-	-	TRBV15	CATSRGLGGAAEAFF	TGTGCCACCAGCAGGGGTTTAGGGGGGGCGGCTGAAGCTTTCTTT
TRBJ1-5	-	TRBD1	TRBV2	CASRAGTGEDQPQHF	TGTGCCAGCAGGGCCGGGACAGGGGAGGATCAGCCCCAGCATTTT
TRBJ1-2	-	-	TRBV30	CAWTAMRGYTF	TGTGCCTGGACTGCAATGAGAGGCTACACCTTC
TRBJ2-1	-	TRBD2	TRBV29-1	CSVPTSGFYNEQFF	TGCAGCGTCCCGACTAGCGGGTTCTACAATGAGCAGTTCTTC
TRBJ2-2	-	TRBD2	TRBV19	CASRELAGSSGELFF	TGTGCCAGCCGGGAGCTAGCGGGAAGCTCCGGGGAGCTGTTTTTT
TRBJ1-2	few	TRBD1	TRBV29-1	CSVGTGAYTF	TGCAGCGTGGGGACAGGGGCATACACCTTC
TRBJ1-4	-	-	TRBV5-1	CASSFVGRNEKLFF	TGCGCCAGCAGCTTTGTGGGCCGTAATGAAAAACTGTTTTTT
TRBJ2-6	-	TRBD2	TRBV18	CASSSVGLAGVRGANVLTF	TGTGCCAGCTCATCCGTGGGGCTAGCGGGAGTGCGAGGGGCCAACGTCCTGACTTTC
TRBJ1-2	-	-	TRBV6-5	CASSYLEATYTF	TGTGCCAGCAGTTACTTGGAGGCCACCTACACCTTC
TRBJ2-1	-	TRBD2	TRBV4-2	CASSQDQGLAGSNEQFF	TGTGCCAGCAGCCAAGACCAGGGACTAGCGGGAAGCAATGAGCAGTTCTTC